The 25 T cell receptor beta chains in this list originate from one sample, sequenced in a study of T cells in Graves' hyperthyroidism and ophthalmopathy. TCR beta CDR3 sequences were amplified from RNA transcripts. First-round RT-PCR of the TCR CDR3 relied on the HTBI primer set. A single record per CDR3 protein comes from TCRdb applying MiXCR to the multiplex PCR reads. The sample includes around 610,000 distinct CDR3 sequences, under 15% seen only once; the top ten take roughly 4.3%. Specimen: blood. The receptors shown here come from a woman aged 40-49 years with Graves' ophthalmopathy.

This clonotype was counted only a few times. This sequence joins TRBV27 and TRBJ2-7; 9 bases align to TRBD2. There are 15 residues in the CDR3. The V and J ends lost 5 bases and 6 bases, in that order; junction bases with no gene match: 11. CDR1 and CDR2 from the germline V gene are MNHEY and SMNVEV (reference sequence). CDR3 in amino acids: CASSKSGTSLLEQYF. The CDR3 nucleotides read TGTGCCAGCAGTAAATCCGGGACTAGCCTGCTCGAGCAGTACTTC.

This clonotype occurred many times. The chain recombines TRBV28 with TRBJ1-1, with 8 bases matching TRBD1. Trimming removed 5 bases from V and 10 bases from J; junction bases left unmatched: 12. CDR1 and CDR2 from the germline V gene are MDHEN and SYDVKM. The CDR3 sequence is 14 residues long. CDR3 sequence (DNA): TGTGCCAGCAGTGTGCACAGGGGGGGGGTCGGAGCTTTCTTT. It codes for CASSVHRGGVGAFF.

In this sample, this clonotype turned up many times. CDR3 amino acids: CASRLDESSYEQYF. CDR3 nucleotides: TGTGCCAGCAGGTTGGACGAGAGCTCCTACGAGCAGTACTTC. The gene calls are TRBV12-3 or TRBV12-4 and TRBJ2-7; D call uncertain. V was cut by 6 bases and J by 0 bases, with 12 bases left in between. The CDR3 contains 14 residues.

This clonotype showed up just once. V usage is TRBV2 and J usage is TRBJ2-1; 9 nucleotides match TRBD2. The germline gives CDR1 SNHLY, CDR2 FYNNEI. This CDR3 has 14 residues. With V trimmed by 6 bases and J by 8 bases, 8 bases remained unmatched. CDR3 DNA sequence: TGTGCCAGCAGCCCAAGCGGGAGGATCGATGAGCAGTTCTTC. This sequence encodes CASSPSGRIDEQFF. The full variable domain, rest sourced from reference TRBV2 and TRBJ2-1, is EPEVTQTPSHQVTQMGQEVILRCVPISNHLYFYWYRQILGQKVEFLVSFYNNEISEKSEIFDDQFSVERPDGSNFTLKIRSTKLEDSAMYFCASSPSGRIDEQFFGPGTRLTVL.

This clonotype came up many times. The rearrangement uses TRBV28 and TRBJ1-2; TRBD1 agrees at 7 bases. Germline trimming cut 6 bases from V and 4 bases from J; bases unmatched to any gene: 5. CDR1 is MDHEN, CDR2 SYDVKM, per germline. The CDR3 has 13 residues. DNA of the CDR3: TGTGCCAGCAGCTCCGGGACAGCCTATGGCTACACCTTC. It yields the protein CASSSGTAYGYTF.

Ten or more counts support this clonotype. The rearrangement links TRBV11-2 to TRBJ2-7, with 7 positions matching TRBD2. The CDR3 runs to 13 residues. V dropped 5 bases and J dropped 7; count of bases not matched to a gene: 8. Germline lookup yields CDR1 SGHAT and CDR2 FQNNGV. CDR3 coding DNA: TGTGCCAGCAGCACCGGGACTACGAGAGAGCAGTACTTC. Translated, it gives CASSTGTTREQYF.

This clonotype was detected ten times or more. The chain recombines TRBV27 with TRBJ2-7; D may be TRBD2 (6 bases). The CDR3 totals 16 residues. The germline V gene has CDR1 MNHEY and CDR2 SMNVEV (reference sequence). The germline V and J ends were trimmed by 6 bases and 2 bases, with 20 bases remaining between them. CDR3 in amino acids: CASSPDGGGTPYEQYF. In DNA form, the CDR3 reads TGTGCCAGCAGCCCCGACGGTGGGGGGACCCCCTACGAGCAGTACTTC.

A remark on this clonotype: A much larger clone lies one base from this, so it may be a read error. The rearrangement uses TRBV6-1 and TRBJ1-2; D is uncertain. From germline, CDR1 is MNHNS and CDR2 SASEGT. With 6 bases removed from V and 5 bases from J, the gap between germline ends came to 16 bases. The CDR3 is made up of 14 amino acids. CDR3 nucleotide sequence: TGTGCCAGCAGCCCACTGGGCAGCAAGTATGGCTACACCTTC. Protein sequence: CASSPLGSKYGYTF.

The gene calls are TRBV5-1 and TRBJ2-2, with 11 bases fitting TRBD2. With V trimmed by 1 base and J by 6 bases, 11 bases remained unmatched. CDR3 length: 18 amino acids. Germline assignment: CDR1 SGHRS and CDR2 YFSETQ. The CDR3 sequence: CASSLNILTSGSSGELFF. The DNA for the CDR3 is TGCGCCAGCAGCTTGAATATTTTAACTAGCGGGAGTTCCGGGGAGCTGTTTTTT.

This clonotype was detected many times. The rearrangement links TRBV20-1 to TRBJ2-4, with TRBD2 matching 12 bases. The ends lost 4 bases at V and 0 bases at J; junction bases unmatched: 10. This CDR3 contains 18 residues. Germline loops: CDR1 DFQATT, CDR2 SNEGSKA (reference sequence). CDR3 nucleotides: TGCAGTGCTATAAATGTCCTAGCGGGAGGGCTAGCCAAAAACATTCAGTACTTC. It specifies CSAINVLAGGLAKNIQYF.

This clonotype appeared many times. The genes are TRBV29-1 and TRBJ1-5; 9 positions match TRBD1. V lost 6 bases and J lost 4; bases outside the gene matches: 7. Germline V gives CDR1 SQVTM, CDR2 ANQGSEA. The CDR3 sequence is 14 residues long. The DNA of the CDR3 is TGCAGCGTAGGGACAGGGACTCGGAATCAGCCCCAGCATTTT. Amino acid sequence: CSVGTGTRNQPQHF.

This clonotype was observed many times. This sequence joins TRBV28 and TRBJ2-7; 7 bases match TRBD2. CDR3 length equals 14 residues. Unmatched junction bases numbered 6, after V lost 6 bases and J lost 1 base. Per germline, CDR1 MDHEN and CDR2 SYDVKM. Here the CDR3 DNA reads TGTGCCAGCAGACTAGCGCTCCGGTCCTACGAGCAGTACTTC. Amino acid sequence: CASRLALRSYEQYF.

This clonotype was seen many times. CDR3 sequence (DNA): TGTGCCAGCAGCCGGACCACTTACGGGGAGCTGTTTTTT. Residues: CASSRTTYGELFF. This chain joins TRBV7-2 and TRBJ2-2; D gene unclear. The CDR3 is 13 amino acids. Germline lookup yields CDR1 SGHTA and CDR2 FQGNSA. Trimming took off 5 bases at V and 7 bases at J, with 11 bases between the two ends.

This clonotype was found a few times. The chain has TRBV20-1 and TRBJ2-3; either TRBD1 or TRBD2 may supply D (5 bases each). The CDR3 sequence is 16 residues long. Per the germline V gene, CDR1 is DFQATT and CDR2 is SNEGSKA (reference sequence). Trimming pared 0 bases from V and 0 bases from J, leaving 13 bases between. CDR3 sequence reads: CSARDGASRSTDTQYF. For the CDR3, the DNA is TGCAGTGCTAGAGATGGGGCTAGCCGTAGCACAGATACGCAGTATTTT.

V is TRBV10-1 and J is TRBJ2-7, with 8 bases identical to TRBD2. The CDR3 has 15 residues. Germline lookup yields CDR1 WNHNN and CDR2 SYGVQD (reference sequence). J was trimmed by 0 bases and V by 7 bases; bases with no gene match: 8. The CDR3 sequence is CASTPMSGSSYEQYF. The CDR3 DNA is TGCGCCAGCACCCCAATGAGCGGGAGCTCCTACGAGCAGTACTTC.

This clonotype was picked up many times. The genes are TRBV28 and TRBJ2-4; D remains ambiguous. The germline V gene has CDR1 MDHEN and CDR2 SYDVKM. With 3 bases removed from V and 0 bases from J, the gap between germline ends came to 6 bases. CDR3 length equals 14 residues. The CDR3 DNA follows: TGTGCCAGCAGTTTCCAGCTAGCCAAAAACATTCAGTACTTC. This gives the protein CASSFQLAKNIQYF.

This clonotype showed up many times. The chain recombines TRBV30 with TRBJ1-3; D is undetermined. CDR3 length: 13 residues. Germline V gene sequence: CDR1 GTSNPN, CDR2 SVGIG (reference sequence). The V and J ends lost 3 bases and 1 base respectively, with 7 bases between them. As DNA, the CDR3 is TGTGCCTGGAGGGTCAGATCTGGAAACACCATATATTTT. It codes for CAWRVRSGNTIYF.

This rearrangement joins TRBV4-1 to TRBJ1-1; 8 bases line up with TRBD1. CDR3 size: 16 residues. CDR1 MGHRA and CDR2 YSYEKL come from the germline V gene. J was trimmed by 1 base and V by 1 base; bases with no gene match: 5. CDR3 coding DNA: TGCGCCAGCAGCCAAGGCGAGACAGGGGCGAACACTGAAGCTTTCTTT. Encoded protein: CASSQGETGANTEAFF.

This clonotype was counted many times. The rearrangement joins TRBV7-8 to TRBJ2-1, with 12 positions matching TRBD2. Germline loops: CDR1 SGHVS, CDR2 FQNEAQ. V lost 4 bases, J lost 8 bases, and 6 bases stayed unmatched. This CDR3 region has 15 residues. This chain's CDR3 is CASSWGASGRDEQFF. CDR3 coding DNA: TGTGCCAGCAGCTGGGGGGCTAGCGGGAGGGATGAGCAGTTCTTC.

This clonotype was seen many times. The chain has TRBV24-1 and TRBJ1-1; 7 bases are a match to TRBD1. In germline, CDR1 is KGHDR, CDR2 SFDVKD. The J segment lost 6 bases and the V segment lost 2 bases, leaving 2 bases of the junction unmatched. The CDR3 is 13 residues long. Written as DNA, the CDR3 is TGTGCCACCAGTGATTGGGGGACAGCTGAAGCTTTCTTT. Its protein product is CATSDWGTAEAFF.

The chain combines TRBV2 with TRBJ1-1, with D hard to call. Germline-derived CDR1 and CDR2 are SNHLY and FYNNEI. This CDR3 has 11 residues. The V gene lost 3 bases and the J gene lost 10 bases, with 9 bases spanning the gap. The CDR3 protein is CASSDMGRAFF. The CDR3 DNA is TGTGCCAGCAGTGACATGGGTAGAGCTTTCTTT.

Many counts were recorded for this clonotype. This sequence joins TRBV6-2 or TRBV6-3 and TRBJ2-7; D remains unclear. Germline assignment: CDR1 MNHEY and CDR2 SVGEGT. There are 12 residues in the CDR3. Trimming left V 6 bases short and J 7 bases short, with 13 bases between. CDR3 region: CASSLDVMEQYF. CDR3 DNA sequence: TGTGCCAGCAGCCTTGATGTGATGGAGCAGTACTTC.

Only a few counts were recorded for this clonotype. A much more abundant neighbour one base away suggests this may be a read error. The rearrangement joins TRBV30 to TRBJ2-5; 8 nucleotides match TRBD2. The CDR3 is made up of 14 amino acids. The V gene end was trimmed by 2 bases and the J gene end by 0 bases; junction bases not matched to a gene: 2. Looked up from germline, CDR1 is GTSNPN and CDR2 is SVGIG (reference sequence). The CDR3 is CAWSRGGYQETQYF. CDR3 nucleotides: TGTGCCTGGAGTCGCGGGGGGTACCAAGAGACCCAGTACTTC.

This clonotype occurred many times. Written as DNA, the CDR3 is TGTGCCAGCAGCAAGACATTAACGACGAGCGCCAATAAGACCCAGTACTTC. As protein: CASSKTLTTSANKTQYF. The J gene is TRBJ2-5, the V gene TRBV7-2, with unresolved D. This CDR3 contains 17 residues. The V gene's germline CDR1 is SGHTA and CDR2 FQGNSA. V lost 5 bases to trimming and J lost 6 bases, with 25 bases between them.

J is TRBJ1-2 and V is TRBV7-6; perhaps TRBD1 as D (6 bases). This CDR3 has 16 residues. V was trimmed by 1 base and J by 7 bases, leaving 19 bases between them. Germline V gives CDR1 SGHVS, CDR2 FNYEAQ. The CDR3: CASSLGTARETVGYTF. DNA of the CDR3: TGTGCCAGCAGCTTAGGGACAGCGAGGGAGACTGTTGGCTACACCTTC.